This TCR beta chain was sequenced for a study of control samples from healthy donors and cancer patients. This clone was recorded only once. Looked up from germline, CDR1 is LGHDT and CDR2 is YNNKEL (reference sequence). The CDR3 has 14 residues. V lost 0 bases to trimming and J lost 9 bases, with 9 bases between them. Method: immunoSEQ multiplex PCR; TCRdb's copy keeps in-frame clones and lacks some. The table includes some 100,000 clones, around 86% detected once. The sample consisted of blood. The V gene is TRBV3-1 (or the pseudogene TRBV3-2), the J gene TRBJ1-6; unclear D gene. This sequence originates from a woman between 45 and 65 years old in good health. The CDR3 coding sequence is TGTGCCAGCAGCCAAGACCGAACCAGTTCACCCCTCCACTTT. Translation: CASSQDRTSSPLHF.